These 23 T cell receptor beta chains originate from one sample sequenced in a study of shared clonotypes between healthy human individuals. Sequencing used immunoSEQ multiplex PCR; TCRdb keeps in-frame clones, though not all of them. This table has about 2 million clones, approximately 94% appearing once. CD45RO-negative cells were positively selected for CCR7, leaving out terminally differentiated effector memory CD45RA+ cells. The source material was naive CD8+ T cells sorted from blood. These TCRs come from a man aged 18 to 30 in good health.

The rearrangement links TRBV30 to TRBJ1-1; TRBD1 might be the D (6 bases). Trimming stripped 5 bases from V and 3 bases from J, with 13 bases between. This CDR3 comprises 13 residues. Germline V CDR1 and CDR2: GTSNPN, SVGIG (reference sequence). CDR3 bases: TGTGCCTGGGTAGAACAGGGCTACACTGAAGCTTTCTTT. This translates into CAWVEQGYTEAFF.

The chain employs TRBV10-2 and TRBJ2-7; 14 bases are a match to TRBD2. Germline CDR1 reads WSHSY; CDR2 reads SAAADI. After removal of 8 bases from V and 5 bases from J, the junction contained 2 bases not matched to a gene. The CDR3 is made up of 13 amino acids. CDR3 in amino acids: CASAGLAGDEQYF. CDR3 nucleotide sequence: TGCGCCAGCGCGGGACTAGCGGGAGACGAGCAGTACTTC.

The chain has TRBV5-5 and TRBJ2-4, with a tentative D call TRBD1 (5 bases). V was trimmed by 2 bases and J by 5 bases, leaving 11 bases between them. The CDR3 runs 14 residues. Germline V gives CDR1 SGHKS, CDR2 YYEKEE (reference sequence). The CDR3 nucleotides read TGTGCCAGCAGCTTTGGGCAGGGTCAAAACATTCAGTACTTC. This codes for CASSFGQGQNIQYF.

CDR3: CASSLGRDLLNEQYF. CDR3 sequence (DNA): TGTGCCAGCAGCCTTGGGAGGGACTTACTTAACGAGCAGTACTTC. J is TRBJ2-7 and V is TRBV7-6, with 7 bases lining up with TRBD2. CDR1 SGHVS and CDR2 FNYEAQ come from the germline V gene. The trim removed 5 bases at V and 5 bases at J, leaving 12 bases unmatched. The CDR3 is 15 amino acids.

This chain joins TRBV7-8 and TRBJ2-3, with 14 positions matching TRBD2. Germline CDR1 SGHVS, CDR2 FQNEAQ. The CDR3 covers 17 residues. The J segment lost 2 bases and the V segment lost 8 bases, leaving 9 bases of the junction unmatched. The CDR3: CASDPRLAGGNTDTQYF. The CDR3 DNA is TGTGCCAGCGACCCAAGACTAGCGGGAGGGAACACAGATACGCAGTATTTT.

The rearrangement uses TRBV4-2 and TRBJ1-5, with D possibly being TRBD1 (6 bases). V was pared by 1 base and J by 3 bases, with 19 bases between. From germline, CDR1 is LGHNA and CDR2 YNFKEQ. CDR3 length equals 18 residues. DNA for the CDR3: TGTGCCAGCAGCCAAGGGGCAGGGGCAGGAAACTCCAATCAGCCCCAGCATTTT. Its translation is CASSQGAGAGNSNQPQHF.

The chain recombines TRBV28 with TRBJ1-2; D might be TRBD1 (5 bases). The CDR3 covers 15 residues. V was cut by 4 bases and J by 2 bases, with 14 bases left in between. CDR1 and CDR2 from the germline V gene are MDHEN and SYDVKM. CDR3 amino acids: CASSSGREFNYGYTF. The CDR3 DNA follows: TGTGCCAGCAGTTCAGGCAGGGAGTTCAACTATGGCTACACCTTC.

V and J are TRBV14 and TRBJ2-7, with 7 bases matching TRBD1. Germline V gene data show CDR1 as SGHDN and CDR2 as FVKESK. The ends lost 3 bases at V and 3 bases at J; junction bases unmatched: 8. The CDR3 is made up of 15 amino acids. CDR3 nucleotides: TGTGCCAGCAGCCAGCAAGGGACAGCATTCTACGAGCAGTACTTC. The encoded protein is CASSQQGTAFYEQYF.

Regarding this clone: Relative to the germline gene, one junction end is altered; a read error may explain this. The chain recombines TRBV7-7 with TRBJ2-7, with D tentatively TRBD1 (5 bases). Germline CDR1 SSHAT, CDR2 FNYEAQ (reference sequence). CDR3 length: 15 amino acids. CDR3 sequence: CASSPHEQGCYEQYF. The CDR3 coding sequence is TGTGCTAGCAGCCCTCACGAGCAGGGCTGCTACGAGCAGTACTTC.

This clone was seen once. CDR3 nucleotide sequence: TGTGCCATCAGTGATATACAGGGGGCTCGTGAGCAGTACTTC. Encoded protein: CAISDIQGAREQYF. The rearrangement links TRBV10-3 to TRBJ2-7, with 9 bases fitting TRBD1. CDR1 and CDR2 (germline): ENHRY, SYGVKD. The CDR3 extends over 14 amino acids. V was clipped by 3 bases and J by 7 bases; unmatched bases: 7.

This chain uses TRBV4-1 with TRBJ2-2, with 10 nucleotides matching TRBD1. The CDR3 contains 20 residues. Germline-derived CDR1 and CDR2 are MGHRA and YSYEKL. The trim removed 2 bases at V and 7 bases at J, leaving 19 bases unmatched. This chain's CDR3 is CASSQRGQGIGVAELGELFF. The CDR3 region has the DNA TGCGCCAGCAGCCAAAGGGGACAGGGGATTGGGGTAGCGGAACTCGGGGAGCTGTTTTTT.

The chain carries TRBV5-6 and TRBJ2-1, with D hard to call. The germline gives CDR1 SGHDT, CDR2 YYEEEE. The CDR3 contains 11 residues. Trimming pared 1 base from V and 8 bases from J, leaving 4 bases between. CDR3 nucleotides: TGTGCCAGCAGCTTGATCGATGAGCAGTTCTTC. Encoded protein: CASSLIDEQFF.

This chain links TRBV5-1 with TRBJ2-2; TRBD2 agrees at 9 bases. J was trimmed by 3 bases and V by 2 bases; bases with no gene match: 2. In germline, CDR1 is SGHRS, CDR2 YFSETQ. CDR3 length: 15 residues. The CDR3 protein is CASSLVAGDTGELFF. Written as DNA, the CDR3 is TGCGCCAGCAGCTTAGTAGCGGGAGACACCGGGGAGCTGTTTTTT.

The chain has TRBV15 and TRBJ2-7; 13 bases line up with TRBD2. The CDR3 spans 15 residues. CDR1 and CDR2 (germline): LNHNV, YYDKDF (reference sequence). The ends lost 1 base at V and 6 bases at J; junction bases unmatched: 3. CDR3 residues: CATSRGRTSGGEQYF. DNA of the CDR3: TGTGCCACCAGCAGAGGGCGGACTAGCGGGGGCGAGCAGTACTTC.

As to this clone: Other DNA sequences in the same sample also yield this CDR3. The CDR3 reads CASSVFGSTDTQYF. CDR3 nucleotides: TGTGCCAGCAGCGTATTCGGAAGCACAGATACGCAGTATTTT. V gene TRBV9 combines with J gene TRBJ2-3; D call uncertain. The CDR3 loop spans 14 amino acids. V was clipped by 1 base and J by 0 bases, with 6 bases between them. Germline CDR1 reads SGDLS; CDR2 reads YYNGEE.

The genes are TRBV11-2 and TRBJ2-1; 10 bases map to TRBD1. From germline, CDR1 is SGHAT and CDR2 FQNNGV. V lost 0 bases, J lost 7 bases, and 15 bases stayed unmatched. This CDR3 is 19 amino acids long. Here the CDR3 DNA reads TGTGCCAGCAGCTTAGAGGATACCCCGGGACAGGGGCTGTGGAATGAGCAGTTCTTC. It is translated as CASSLEDTPGQGLWNEQFF.

CDR3 coding DNA: TGTGCCAGCAGCTTCAACAGGGGAATAGATACGCAGTATTTT. Translation gives CASSFNRGIDTQYF. V and J are TRBV27 and TRBJ2-3, with 7 bases matching TRBD1. The length of the CDR3 is 14 residues. Germline V gene data show CDR1 as MNHEY and CDR2 as SMNVEV (reference sequence). V dropped 6 bases and J dropped 5; count of bases not matched to a gene: 8.

CDR3 sequence: CASSQGVSGRETQYF. DNA for the CDR3: TGTGCCAGCAGCCAAGGTGTTAGCGGGCGAGAGACCCAGTACTTC. The chain has TRBV14 and TRBJ2-5; 7 nucleotides agree with TRBD2. The trim removed 1 base at V and 4 bases at J, leaving 6 bases unmatched. The CDR3 contains 15 residues. The germline V gene encodes CDR1 SGHDN and CDR2 FVKESK. The full variable domain, with the rest looked up from reference TRBV14 and TRBJ2-5, is EAGVTQFPSHSVIEKGQTVTLRCDPISGHDNLYWYRRVMGKEIKFLLHFVKESKQDESGMPNNRFLAERTGGTYSTLKVQPAELEDSGVYFCASSQGVSGRETQYFGPGTRLLVL.

V usage is TRBV9 and J usage is TRBJ2-7; 8 bases map to TRBD2. J lost 6 bases, V lost 4 bases, and 6 bases had no gene match. The germline gives CDR1 SGDLS, CDR2 YYNGEE. This CDR3 has 13 amino acids. Here the CDR3 DNA reads TGTGCCAGCAGCCCAGCGGGAGATAGCGAGCAGTACTTC. It codes for CASSPAGDSEQYF.

Written as DNA, the CDR3 is TGTGCCAGCAGCAGGGAGGTATCAGAGACCCAGTACTTC. Its translation is CASSREVSETQYF. The chain combines TRBV7-9 with TRBJ2-5; a weak D match, TRBD2 (6 bases). Trimming left V 5 bases short and J 4 bases short, with 11 bases between. Germline V lookup: CDR1 SEHNR, CDR2 FQNEAQ (reference sequence). The CDR3 spans 13 residues.

The CDR3 sequence is CASSLALGQAGGNIQYF. The CDR3 nucleotides read TGCGCCAGCAGCTTGGCCCTAGGACAGGCGGGGGGAAACATTCAGTACTTC. The rearrangement links TRBV5-1 to TRBJ2-4; weak D call: TRBD2 (8 bases). Trimming stripped 0 bases from V and 6 bases from J, with 19 bases between. The CDR3 has 17 residues. Germline V gene data show CDR1 as SGHRS and CDR2 as YFSETQ.

The CDR3 nucleotides read TGTGCCAGCAGTGAAGGGACGCTAATGAACACTGAAGCTTTCTTT. This gives the protein CASSEGTLMNTEAFF. V gene TRBV2 combines with J gene TRBJ1-1; D gene unclear. The CDR3 spans 15 residues. Trimming took off 1 base at V and 0 bases at J, with 9 bases between the two ends. Looked up from germline, CDR1 is SNHLY and CDR2 is FYNNEI.

This clone appeared once. The genes are TRBV4-3 and TRBJ2-7; 11 positions agree with TRBD2. Germline V gene data show CDR1 as LGHNA and CDR2 as YSLEER. J lost 2 bases, V lost 0 bases, and 12 bases had no gene match. The CDR3 contains 19 residues. CDR3 region: CASSQDVTSGRQGAYEQYF. The CDR3 region has the DNA TGCGCCAGCAGCCAAGATGTAACTAGCGGGAGACAGGGGGCCTACGAGCAGTACTTC.